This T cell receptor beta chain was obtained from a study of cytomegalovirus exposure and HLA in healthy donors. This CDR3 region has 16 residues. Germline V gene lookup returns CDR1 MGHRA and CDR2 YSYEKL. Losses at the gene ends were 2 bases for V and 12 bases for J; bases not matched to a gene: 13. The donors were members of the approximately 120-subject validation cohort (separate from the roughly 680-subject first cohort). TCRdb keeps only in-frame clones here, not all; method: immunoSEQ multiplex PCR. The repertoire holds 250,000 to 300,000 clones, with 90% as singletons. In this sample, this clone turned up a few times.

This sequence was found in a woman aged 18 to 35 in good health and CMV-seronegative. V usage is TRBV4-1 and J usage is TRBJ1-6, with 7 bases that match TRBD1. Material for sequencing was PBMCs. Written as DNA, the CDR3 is TGCGCCAGCAGCCAAACCCCCGGACAGGATCAGTTACCCCTCCACTTT. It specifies CASSQTPGQDQLPLHF.